This T cell receptor (beta chain) derives from a study of blood T cell repertoires in COVID-19 (dated by TCRdb to 2020 to 2021). Study-wide context: The collaborator samples originated in the United States, Italy and Spain and spanned the acute and convalescent phases of COVID-19. Where available, HLA class I and class II types were taken from metadata supplied by the sample provider and were not determined by assay-based typing. The repertoires were made available in a free public database intended to serve as a resource for research on the immune response to SARS-CoV-2. A de-identified subject ID, COVID-19 status, age in years and sex were almost always included in the sample metadata. The dataset comprised deeply sampled blood TCRbeta repertoires from subjects exposed to, actively infected with, or recovered from COVID-19. The prospective study material was composed of cDNA or gDNA derived from T cells, B-cell-depleted T cells, or PBMCs. The samples were drawn from the first 160 participants of the ongoing ImmuneRACE study and from 950 to 1,500 subjects provided by 6 global collaborators.

In Seattle, one collaborating source enrolled patients while the infection was active and tracked those patients longitudinally over the course of disease. Whole blood was collected in K2EDTA tubes by collaborating institutions according to the institutions' own protocols. For TCRbeta analysis, collaborators shipped samples as frozen whole blood, isolated PBMCs, or DNA extracted from either of those sample types. As to this clone: Its antigen is not yet known. Base qualities are missing; no much larger clone stands one base away.

Overall results and qualifications from the work: Clinical and demographic metadata were provided uncurated, with the amount varying by source and participant.

TCRbeta CDR3 regions were amplified from genomic DNA by means of the immunoSEQ Assay, a bias-controlled multiplex PCR. The authors processed their data as follows. Nucleated cell counts per sample were estimated from amplification of reference gene primers within the assay. To quantify the absolute abundance of each unique TCRbeta CDR3 rearrangement, sequence reads were collapsed and filtered. Productive Simpson clonality was computed per sample as the square root of Simpson's diversity index over productive rearrangements. This immuneACCESS table, as held by TCRdb, lists in-frame sequences with V and J called but not all clones. Of the missing ones, under half trace to an unresolved V gene in checked studies; the others have no known cause. The DNA gave D and trimming, while V, J and clone size come from that table. The sample data list around 220,000 clones, and more than 85% of these were observed just once. The ten largest clones add up to around 9.6% of the sample.

Including the terminal cysteine and phenylalanine, the CDR3 comprises 14 residues. Only CDR3 DNA remains: 42 bases, in frame from the first base. V is pared back by 1 base and J by 7 bases, with 8 bases lying between the germline termini. From a lookup of the germline V gene (reference sequence), CDR1 and CDR2 are LNHNV and YYDKDF. Material: peripheral blood. The TCR was taken from a woman aged 45-60 years with COVID-19, enrolled during active disease. The sequence joins TRBV15 to TRBJ1-6; 5 matching bases give a weak D call of TRBD1. The CDR3 reads as follows: CATSRAGWNSPLHF. The nucleotide sequence reads TGTGCCACCAGCAGAGCAGGGTGGAATTCACCCCTCCACTTT.